The next 10 T cell receptor beta chains were all read from a single sample in a study of regulatory T cells in long-lasting Graves disease. Arm-PCR of CDR3 regions and iRepertoire HTBI primers were used to build TCR beta libraries. TCRdb used MiXCR to reprocess the multiplex PCR reads, holding one entry per CDR3 protein. The repertoire holds a few hundred thousand distinct CDR3 sequences, with approximately 15% as singletons. Time point described: newly diagnosed GD, antithyroid drugs for less than 3 months. RNA isolated from PBMCs was used to make the TCR library. These data are also associated with another study on T cells in Graves' hyperthyroidism and ophthalmopathy.

The starting material was peripheral blood mononuclear cells (PBMCs), obtained at new diagnosis, from a patient treated with antithyroid drugs. These TCRs come from a man aged 40-49 years with Graves disease.

This clonotype appeared many times. The rearrangement joins TRBV6-1 to TRBJ1-5; the match to TRBD1 covers 8 bases. Germline V gene sequence: CDR1 MNHNS, CDR2 SASEGT. This CDR3 has 16 amino acids. Trimming removed 6 bases from V and 2 bases from J; junction bases left unmatched: 9. The CDR3 DNA sequence: TGTGCCAGCAGGCGATCTTGGACAGGGCGCAATCAGCCCCAGCATTTT. It encodes CASRRSWTGRNQPQHF.

This clonotype was seen at least ten times. Here the CDR3 DNA reads TGTGCCAGCAGTTTAGTCGGCGATTTCTACGAGCAGTACTTC. Translated: CASSLVGDFYEQYF. This rearrangement joins TRBV28 to TRBJ2-7; D unclear. With 2 bases removed from V and 3 bases from J, the gap between germline ends came to 11 bases. CDR1 and CDR2 (germline): MDHEN, SYDVKM. This CDR3 comprises 14 residues.

The J gene is TRBJ2-1, the V gene TRBV10-3; D remains ambiguous. Looked up from germline, CDR1 is ENHRY and CDR2 is SYGVKD. This CDR3 contains 14 residues. Trimming stripped 10 bases from V and 2 bases from J, with 15 bases between. The CDR3 DNA follows: TGTGCCAGCAGAAGAAGTTGGGCCTACAATGAGCAGTTCTTC. This translates into CASRRSWAYNEQFF.

The V call is TRBV5-1, the J call TRBJ2-2; 8 bases match TRBD1. After removal of 1 base from V and 5 bases from J, the junction contained 4 bases not matched to a gene. Looked up from germline, CDR1 is SGHRS and CDR2 is YFSETQ. The CDR3 is 15 amino acids. The CDR3 here is CASSLLTGGTGELFF. In DNA form, the CDR3 reads TGCGCCAGCAGCTTGTTAACAGGGGGAACCGGGGAGCTGTTTTTT.

This clonotype was seen a few times. The gene calls are TRBV19 and TRBJ2-7; no clear D. Germline-derived CDR1 and CDR2 are LNHDA and SQIVND (reference sequence). CDR3 length: 16 residues. V lost 7 bases, J lost 0 bases, and 19 bases lay in between. The CDR3 reads CASTDGSSQSSYEQYF. CDR3 bases: TGTGCCAGTACCGACGGATCGTCGCAGAGCTCCTACGAGCAGTACTTC.

This clonotype occurred a few times. This chain joins TRBV20-1 and TRBJ2-4; maybe TRBD2 (5 bases). Deletions cut 8 bases from V and 3 bases from J, with 20 bases between. The germline CDR1 and CDR2 sequences are DFQATT and SNEGSKA (reference sequence). The CDR3 totals 15 residues. CDR3 region: CSSPPRGGGKNIQYF. The CDR3 coding sequence is TGCAGTTCCCCCCCTCGGGGTGGTGGCAAAAACATTCAGTACTTC.

Many counts were recorded for this clonotype. The rearrangement joins TRBV20-1 to TRBJ2-7; D gene unclear. This CDR3 comprises 11 residues. V was cut by 6 bases and J by 2 bases, with 8 bases left in between. Germline lookup yields CDR1 DFQATT and CDR2 SNEGSKA (reference sequence). This CDR3 reads CSARQAYEQYF. The CDR3 DNA reads as TGCAGTGCCAGGCAGGCCTACGAGCAGTACTTC.

This clonotype has more than one count but fewer than ten. CDR3 bases: TGTGCCAGCAGTGACGGGAGAGTGGGGGGGTCGGGGCCCCAGCATTTT. Amino acid sequence: CASSDGRVGGSGPQHF. The chain couples TRBV2 to TRBJ1-5, with TRBD1 as a possible D gene (5 bases). The V end lost 3 bases, the J end lost 9 bases, and 21 bases lay between the germline ends. CDR3 length: 16 amino acids. Germline V CDR1 and CDR2: SNHLY, FYNNEI.

Ten or more counts support this clonotype. This chain joins TRBV7-3 and TRBJ1-1, with D possibly matching TRBD1 (6 bases). The V gene's germline CDR1 is SGHTA and CDR2 FQGTGA. The CDR3 sequence is 13 residues long. Trimming shortened V by 4 bases and J by 3 bases, and 9 bases separated the two germline ends. The CDR3 loop reads CASSYNRDTEAFF. The CDR3 nucleotides are TGTGCCAGCAGCTACAACAGGGACACTGAAGCTTTCTTT.

The chain joins TRBV20-1 to TRBJ2-1; 9 nucleotides line up with TRBD2. The junction had 8 bases not matched to a gene; V was cut back by 5 bases and J by 6 bases. Looked up from germline, CDR1 is DFQATT and CDR2 is SNEGSKA (reference sequence). The length of the CDR3 is 14 residues. CDR3 sequence: CSASGTSLGNEQFF. The CDR3 region has the DNA TGCAGTGCTTCCGGGACTAGCCTGGGCAATGAGCAGTTCTTC.